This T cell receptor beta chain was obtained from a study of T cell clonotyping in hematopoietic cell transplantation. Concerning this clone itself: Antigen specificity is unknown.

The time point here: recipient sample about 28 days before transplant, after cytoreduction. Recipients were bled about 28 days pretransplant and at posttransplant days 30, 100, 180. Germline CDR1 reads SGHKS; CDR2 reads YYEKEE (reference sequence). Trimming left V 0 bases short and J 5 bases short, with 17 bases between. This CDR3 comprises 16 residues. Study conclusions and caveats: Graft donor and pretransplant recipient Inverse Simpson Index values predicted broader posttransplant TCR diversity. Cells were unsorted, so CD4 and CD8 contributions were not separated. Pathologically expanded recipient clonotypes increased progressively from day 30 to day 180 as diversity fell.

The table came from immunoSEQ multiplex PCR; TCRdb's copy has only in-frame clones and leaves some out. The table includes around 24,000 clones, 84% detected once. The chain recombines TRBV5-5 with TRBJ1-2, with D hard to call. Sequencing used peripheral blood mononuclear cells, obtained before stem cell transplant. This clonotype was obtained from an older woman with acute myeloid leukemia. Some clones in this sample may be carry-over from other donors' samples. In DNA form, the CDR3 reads TGTGCCAGCAGCTTGGTACTCGGTCCCCCGGGATATGGCTACACCTTC. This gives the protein CASSLVLGPPGYGYTF.